This is a list of T cell receptor beta chains from one sample in a study of cytomegalovirus exposure and HLA in healthy donors. The protocol was immunoSEQ multiplex PCR, while the TCRdb copy is restricted to in-frame clones and leaves out a portion. The sample shows under 170,000 clones, more than 65% of them seen only once. Sequencing input: PBMCs. The receptors stem from a man aged 45-60 years in good health and CMV-seropositive. Both conserved end residues are part of each CDR3. The D gene is left open where the match is weak. Size tells how often a clone was seen (once, few, many) or the class of an expanded clone, and some rows leave it out.

J: TRBJ2-2
V: TRBV18
size: .
D: TRBD2
CDR3: CASPGPSGVLDTGELFF
DNA: TGTGCCAGCCCGGGACCTAGCGGAGTTCTCGACACCGGGGAGCTGTTTTTT

J: TRBJ1-1
V: TRBV18
size: .
D: .
CDR3: CASSPNRDTEAFF
DNA: TGTGCCAGCTCACCAAACAGGGACACTGAAGCTTTCTTT

J: TRBJ1-6
V: TRBV7-9
size: .
D: .
CDR3: CSSSLRDSAFMALHF
DNA: TGTTCCAGCAGCTTGCGGGACTCAGCGTTCATGGCCCTCCACTTT

J: TRBJ1-2
V: TRBV5-4
size: .
D: .
CDR3: CASSPGSYGYTF
DNA: TGTGCCAGCAGCCCCGGTTCGTATGGCTACACCTTC

J: TRBJ2-1
V: TRBV10-3
size: .
D: TRBD1
CDR3: CAISESRTGVFF
DNA: TGTGCCATCAGTGAGTCGAGGACAGGGGTATTCTTC

J: TRBJ2-7
V: TRBV5-6
size: .
D: TRBD2
CDR3: CASSLVAGGPHF
DNA: TGTGCCAGCAGCTTGGTGGCGGGAGGGCCACACTTC

J: TRBJ1-5
V: TRBV6-1
size: .
D: TRBD1
CDR3: CASRVTGVDNQPQHF
DNA: TGTGCCAGCAGGGTGACAGGGGTAGATAATCAGCCCCAGCATTTT

J: TRBJ2-4
V: TRBV5-1
size: .
D: .
CDR3: CASSLDRMRAQLAKNIQYF
DNA: TGCGCCAGCAGCTTGGACCGGATGAGGGCCCAACTAGCCAAAAACATTCAGTACTTC

J: TRBJ1-1
V: TRBV5-1
size: .
D: .
CDR3: CASSLEGVLNTEAFF
DNA: TGCGCCAGCAGCTTGGAGGGGGTCCTAAACACTGAAGCTTTCTTT

J: TRBJ2-3
V: TRBV7-9
size: .
D: TRBD1
CDR3: CASSLGHRGSTDTQYF
DNA: TGTGCCAGCAGCTTAGGACACAGGGGAAGCACAGATACGCAGTATTTT

J: TRBJ2-1
V: TRBV7-9
size: .
D: .
CDR3: CASSLPAAGNEQFF
DNA: TGTGCCAGCAGCTTGCCGGCCGCGGGGAATGAGCAGTTCTTC

J: TRBJ2-2
V: TRBV7-9
size: .
D: .
CDR3: CASSLGQGSTGELFF
DNA: TGTGCCAGCAGCTTAGGCCAGGGCTCCACCGGGGAGCTGTTTTTT

J: TRBJ2-7
V: TRBV7-9
size: .
D: .
CDR3: CASTDFQGNEQYF
DNA: TGTGCCAGCACCGACTTCCAGGGGAACGAGCAGTACTTC

J: TRBJ2-3
V: TRBV7-6
size: .
D: TRBD2
CDR3: CASSSWTSGYSTDTQYF
DNA: TGTGCCAGCAGCTCTTGGACTAGCGGGTATAGCACAGATACGCAGTATTTT

J: TRBJ2-7
V: TRBV27
size: .
D: TRBD2
CDR3: CASSLWAGGGEQYF
DNA: TGTGCCAGCAGTTTATGGGCGGGAGGAGGCGAGCAGTACTTC

J: TRBJ2-3
V: TRBV7-2
size: .
D: .
CDR3: CASSPLVARGIADTQYF
DNA: TGTGCCAGCAGCCCTCTGGTCGCCCGGGGGATTGCAGATACGCAGTATTTT

J: TRBJ1-4
V: TRBV19
size: .
D: TRBD1
CDR3: CASSNRGLRTNEKLFF
DNA: TGTGCCAGTAGTAACAGGGGGCTGCGAACTAATGAAAAACTGTTTTTT

J: TRBJ2-2
V: TRBV7-7
size: few
D: TRBD2
CDR3: CASSPLAGGNTGELFF
DNA: TGTGCTAGCAGCCCGCTAGCGGGAGGGAACACCGGGGAGCTGTTTTTT

J: TRBJ2-1
V: TRBV10-3
size: .
D: TRBD2
CDR3: CAIQRAGGSYNEQFF
DNA: TGTGCCATCCAAAGAGCGGGAGGCTCCTACAATGAGCAGTTCTTC

J: TRBJ2-6
V: TRBV5-1
size: .
D: TRBD1
CDR3: CASSLGQGNPGANVLTF
DNA: TGCGCCAGCAGCTTGGGACAGGGTAACCCTGGGGCCAACGTCCTGACTTTC

J: TRBJ1-5
V: TRBV6-1
size: .
D: .
CDR3: CASSRTAGDRPQHF
DNA: TGTGCCAGCAGTAGGACAGCCGGGGATCGGCCCCAGCATTTT

J: TRBJ2-3
V: TRBV5-1
size: .
D: .
CDR3: CASSFSGSTDTQYF
DNA: TGCGCCAGCAGCTTTAGCGGTAGCACAGATACGCAGTATTTT

J: TRBJ1-6
V: TRBV2
size: .
D: TRBD1
CDR3: CASSATGTGYSPLHF
DNA: TGTGCCAGCAGCGCTACCGGGACAGGGTATTCACCCCTCCACTTT

J: TRBJ2-3
V: TRBV6-4
size: .
D: TRBD2
CDR3: CASSIAGASTDTQYF
DNA: TGTGCCAGCAGCATAGCGGGCGCGAGCACAGATACGCAGTATTTT

J: TRBJ2-7
V: TRBV27
size: .
D: .
CDR3: CASSLAPRGYEQYF
DNA: TGTGCCAGCAGTCTCGCGCCCAGGGGCTACGAGCAGTACTTC

J: TRBJ2-1
V: TRBV28
size: .
D: TRBD1
CDR3: CASRRIRQGGNNEQFF
DNA: TGTGCCAGCAGAAGAATCCGACAGGGTGGGAACAATGAGCAGTTCTTC

J: TRBJ2-7
V: TRBV6-5
size: .
D: TRBD2
CDR3: CASRRLAGTYEQYF
DNA: TGTGCCAGCAGACGACTAGCGGGAACGTACGAGCAGTACTTC

J: TRBJ1-2
V: TRBV7-2
size: many
D: .
CDR3: CASSSAIRGGYTF
DNA: TGTGCCAGCAGCTCCGCAATCCGGGGTGGCTACACCTTC

J: TRBJ2-7
V: TRBV13
size: .
D: TRBD1
CDR3: CASSLGQGTYEQYF
DNA: TGTGCCAGCAGCTTGGGACAGGGGACCTACGAGCAGTACTTC

J: TRBJ2-1
V: TRBV5-4
size: .
D: .
CDR3: CASSPGARDYNEQFF
DNA: TGTGCCAGCAGTCCAGGGGCGAGGGATTACAATGAGCAGTTCTTC

J: TRBJ1-1
V: TRBV18
size: .
D: .
CDR3: CASSPGRDTEAFF
DNA: TGTGCCAGCTCACCGGGCCGCGATACTGAAGCTTTCTTT

J: TRBJ2-3
V: TRBV19
size: .
D: TRBD2
CDR3: CASSSGRAGGTQYF
DNA: TGTGCCAGTAGTAGCGGGAGGGCCGGTGGTACGCAGTATTTT

J: TRBJ1-2
V: TRBV27
size: .
D: TRBD1
CDR3: CATMGTGPRYGYTF
DNA: TGTGCCACGATGGGGACAGGGCCTCGCTATGGCTACACCTTC

J: TRBJ1-5
V: TRBV29-1
size: .
D: TRBD1
CDR3: CSVLTGGADQPQHF
DNA: TGCAGCGTCTTGACAGGGGGAGCAGATCAGCCCCAGCATTTT

J: TRBJ2-1
V: TRBV6-5
size: .
D: .
CDR3: CASSYSIDNEQFF
DNA: TGTGCCAGCAGTTACTCTATCGACAATGAGCAGTTCTTC

J: TRBJ2-6
V: TRBV7-8
size: once
D: .
CDR3: CASSLVPGTPSGANVLTF
DNA: TGTGCCAGCAGCTTAGTTCCAGGGACTCCCTCTGGGGCCAACGTCCTGACTTTC

J: TRBJ2-7
V: TRBV19
size: few
D: TRBD2
CDR3: CASSRQLAGHYEQYF
DNA: TGTGCCAGTAGTCGACAACTAGCGGGCCACTACGAGCAGTACTTC

J: TRBJ2-2
V: TRBV6-4
size: few
D: .
CDR3: CASRRQPDTGELFF
DNA: TGTGCCAGCAGAAGACAGCCGGACACCGGGGAGCTGTTTTTT

J: TRBJ2-1
V: TRBV5-5
size: .
D: TRBD1
CDR3: CASSRRTGRYNEQFF
DNA: TGTGCCAGCAGCCGAAGGACAGGGAGATACAATGAGCAGTTCTTC

J: TRBJ2-7
V: TRBV5-1
size: .
D: TRBD1
CDR3: CASSHGQEIYEQYF
DNA: TGCGCCAGCAGCCATGGACAGGAGATTTACGAGCAGTACTTC

J: TRBJ2-1
V: TRBV2
size: few
D: TRBD2
CDR3: CASSEGLVAGVNEQFF
DNA: TGTGCCAGCAGTGAAGGTTTGGTAGCGGGAGTTAATGAGCAGTTCTTC

J: TRBJ1-1
V: TRBV28
size: .
D: .
CDR3: CASGYRDRRVGAFF
DNA: TGTGCCAGCGGCTACCGGGACCGGAGGGTTGGAGCTTTCTTT

J: TRBJ2-5
V: TRBV6-5
size: few
D: TRBD2
CDR3: CAMTRGGECQETQYF
DNA: TGTGCCATGACCCGGGGGGGGGAGTGCCAAGAGACCCAGTACTTC

J: TRBJ2-3
V: TRBV7-9
size: .
D: TRBD2
CDR3: CASSLVTGGPGDTQYF
DNA: TGTGCCAGCAGCTTAGTCACGGGAGGGCCGGGAGATACGCAGTATTTT

J: TRBJ2-7
V: TRBV5-1
size: .
D: TRBD2
CDR3: CASSRGLAGASHEQYF
DNA: TGCGCCAGCAGCCGTGGACTAGCGGGAGCGAGTCACGAGCAGTACTTC

J: TRBJ1-6
V: TRBV7-9
size: .
D: .
CDR3: CSSSHIGGNSPLHF
DNA: TGTTCCAGCAGCCATATCGGGGGGAATTCACCCCTCCACTTT

J: TRBJ1-1
V: TRBV5-1
size: .
D: TRBD1
CDR3: CASSQRDRGNTEAFF
DNA: TGCGCCAGCAGCCAGAGGGACAGGGGAAACACTGAAGCTTTCTTT

J: TRBJ2-7
V: TRBV28
size: once
D: .
CDR3: CASSLAGGPTEQYF
DNA: TGTGCCAGCAGTTTAGCAGGGGGGCCTACAGAGCAGTACTTC

J: TRBJ2-7
V: TRBV4-1
size: few
D: TRBD2
CDR3: CASSQEGTIAGESYEQYF
DNA: TGCGCCAGCAGCCAAGAAGGAACAATAGCGGGAGAGTCCTACGAGCAGTACTTC

J: TRBJ1-4
V: TRBV28
size: once
D: TRBD1
CDR3: CASSSRTGETWGGEKLFF
DNA: TGTGCCAGCAGTTCTAGGACAGGGGAGACCTGGGGGGGTGAAAAACTGTTTTTT

J: TRBJ1-2
V: TRBV6-6
size: few
D: .
CDR3: CASSYDGGNSYGYTF
DNA: TGTGCCAGCAGTTACGACGGGGGAAACTCCTATGGCTACACCTTC

J: TRBJ1-1
V: TRBV5-1
size: once
D: TRBD1
CDR3: CASSGGQLNTEAFF
DNA: TGCGCCAGCAGCGGGGGACAGCTAAACACTGAAGCTTTCTTT

J: TRBJ2-7
V: TRBV6-1
size: once
D: TRBD1
CDR3: CASSLDRALSREQYF
DNA: TGTGCCAGCAGTCTGGACAGGGCCCTCTCGCGCGAGCAGTACTTC

J: TRBJ2-2
V: TRBV7-9
size: few
D: TRBD1
CDR3: CSSSVPDRGLNGELFF
DNA: TGTTCCAGTTCTGTCCCGGACAGGGGACTTAACGGGGAGCTGTTTTTT

J: TRBJ2-5
V: TRBV15
size: once
D: TRBD2
CDR3: CATSRLAGGPTETQYF
DNA: TGTGCCACCAGCCGACTAGCGGGAGGACCGACAGAGACCCAGTACTTC

J: TRBJ2-7
V: TRBV7-9
size: .
D: .
CDR3: CSSSSTPSGTHEYEQYF
DNA: TGTTCCAGCAGCTCGACCCCCTCCGGGACTCACGAGTACGAGCAGTACTTC